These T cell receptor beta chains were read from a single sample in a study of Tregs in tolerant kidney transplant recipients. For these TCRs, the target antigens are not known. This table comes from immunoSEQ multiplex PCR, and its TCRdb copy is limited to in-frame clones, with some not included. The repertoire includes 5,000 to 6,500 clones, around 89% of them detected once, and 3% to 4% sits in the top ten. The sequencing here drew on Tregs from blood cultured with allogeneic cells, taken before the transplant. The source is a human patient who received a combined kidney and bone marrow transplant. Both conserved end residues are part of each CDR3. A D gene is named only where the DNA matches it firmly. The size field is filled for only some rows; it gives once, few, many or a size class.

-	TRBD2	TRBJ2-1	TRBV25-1	TGTGCCAGCAGTGCAGCGGGGGGGCCGAGCGCCTACAATGAGCAGTTCTTC	CASSAAGGPSAYNEQFF
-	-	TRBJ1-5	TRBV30	TGTGCCTGGAGCCGTCCGGGGGTATTTGGTCAGCCCCAGCATTTT	CAWSRPGVFGQPQHF
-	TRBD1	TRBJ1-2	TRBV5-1	TGCGCCAGCAGCCTCTCGGACAGGGGGAGCTACACCTTC	CASSLSDRGSYTF
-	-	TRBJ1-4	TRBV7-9	TGTGCCAGCAGCACCCATCTTAATGAAAAACTGTTTTTT	CASSTHLNEKLFF
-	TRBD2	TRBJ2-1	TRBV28	TGTGCCAGCAGTTTCATGCAGCGGGGCGGTCGGTACAATGAGCAGTTCTTC	CASSFMQRGGRYNEQFF
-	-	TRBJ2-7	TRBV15	TGTGCCACCAGCCCGGGGGGCGGGAGACGCGAGCAGTACTTC	CATSPGGGRREQYF
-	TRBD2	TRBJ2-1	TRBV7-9	TGTGCTTCGGGACTAGTGGGATCCTACAATGAGCAGTTCTTC	CASGLVGSYNEQFF
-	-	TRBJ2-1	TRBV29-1	TGCAGCTATAGGGGGGCCCGAACACACAATGAGCAGTTCTTC	CSYRGARTHNEQFF
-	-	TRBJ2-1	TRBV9	TGTGCCAGCAGCGTAGCCGGGCGAGGCGGCTCCTACAATGAGCAGTTCTTC	CASSVAGRGGSYNEQFF
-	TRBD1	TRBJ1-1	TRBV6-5	TGTGCCAGCAGTTTAATCCCTGGACAGGGAGGGACTGAAGCTTTCTTT	CASSLIPGQGGTEAFF
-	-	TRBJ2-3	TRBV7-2	TGTGCCAGCAGCCTGCGCCCTGTCTTATCCCGAGGGGGGTCAGATACGCAGTATTTT	CASSLRPVLSRGGSDTQYF
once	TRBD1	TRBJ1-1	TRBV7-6	TGTGCCAGCAGCCTGGGGACAGGGTGGACTGAAGCTTTCTTT	CASSLGTGWTEAFF
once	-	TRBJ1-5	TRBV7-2	TGTGCCAGCAGCCCCAGGGGAAGCAATCAGCCCCAGCATTTT	CASSPRGSNQPQHF
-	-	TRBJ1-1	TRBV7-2	TGTGCCAGCAGCCCACTACAGGGTCCCACTGAAGCTTTCTTT	CASSPLQGPTEAFF
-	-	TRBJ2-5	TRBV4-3	TGCGCCAGCAGCCAGGGGGGACGGAAACAAGAGACCCAGTACTTC	CASSQGGRKQETQYF
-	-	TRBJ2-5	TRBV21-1	TGTGCCGGCCGGAGGGGAGAAGAAGAGACCCAGTACTTC	CAGRRGEEETQYF